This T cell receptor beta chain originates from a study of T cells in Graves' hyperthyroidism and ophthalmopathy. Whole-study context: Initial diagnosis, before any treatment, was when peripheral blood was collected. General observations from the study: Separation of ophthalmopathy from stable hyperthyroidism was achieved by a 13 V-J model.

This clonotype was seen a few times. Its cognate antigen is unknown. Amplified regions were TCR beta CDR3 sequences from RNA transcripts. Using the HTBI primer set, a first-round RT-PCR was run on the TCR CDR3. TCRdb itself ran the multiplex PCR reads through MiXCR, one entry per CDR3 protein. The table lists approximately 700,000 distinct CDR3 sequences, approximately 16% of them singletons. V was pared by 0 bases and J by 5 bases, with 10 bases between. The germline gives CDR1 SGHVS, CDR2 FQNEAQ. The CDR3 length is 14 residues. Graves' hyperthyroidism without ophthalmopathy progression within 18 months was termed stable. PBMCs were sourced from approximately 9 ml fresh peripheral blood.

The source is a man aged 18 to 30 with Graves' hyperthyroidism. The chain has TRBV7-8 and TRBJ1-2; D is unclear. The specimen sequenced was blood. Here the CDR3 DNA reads TGTGCCAGCAGCTTAGCGGCCGGCCAGTATGGCTACACCTTC. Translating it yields CASSLAAGQYGYTF.